This TCR beta chain was documented in a study of cytomegalovirus exposure and HLA in healthy donors (dated by TCRdb to the late 2010s). Regarding the research as a whole: An earlier analysis of several hundred of the donors reported 276 Gb of sequence data and 117 million unique TCR beta sequences obtained from about 170 million T cells. The genetic ancestry cluster associated with self-reported Caucasian donors included over 65% of the approximately 430 genotyped donors. Across 300 to 400 genotyped donors of the cohort, an average of about 200,000 unique TCR beta nucleotide sequences per donor were sequenced, and 15% to 20% of those sequences were non-productive. To predict cytomegalovirus infection status, the study combined high-throughput TCR immunosequencing, statistical association of individual TCRs with disease status, and machine learning. The later analysis used no new phenotypic data to find candidate immune exposures, relying instead on TCR beta sequences and their occurrence across donors. The T cell repertoires of around 670 subjects were profiled by immunosequencing and related to cytomegalovirus serostatus. An early release covering around 630 HLA-typed donors comprised about 320 gigabases of sequencing data and around 80 million unique TCR sequences. To decide whether each TCR beta V gene segment behaved as functional or pseudogenic, an earlier analysis of 587 of the donors relied on high-throughput TCR beta sequencing. Typing coverage varied by locus: roughly 620-640 donors for A, B, C, DRB1 and DQB1; some 520 for DQA1; 600 to 610 for DPA1; 450 to 480 for DPB1. A later genetic analysis used genome-wide SNP genotypes for about 55% of the 666 donors, treating that subset as a discovery cohort. Class I and class II HLA loci were covered by the typing at four-digit resolution. Alongside the repertoire data, information on donor age, sex, ethnicity and CMV serostatus was compiled. To study patterns of TCR occurrence, a later analysis re-analyzed previously published TCR beta repertoires from around 670 donors and added high-resolution HLA genotyping. Every discovery cohort repertoire had been produced on one sequencing platform. The study aimed to test whether signatures of past pathogen exposure could be identified by cataloging public T cell receptors. Besides the first cohort of around 700 subjects, a separate validation cohort made up of roughly 120 different subjects was used. Four to six DR-DQ haplotypes were handled as single units for association and clustering because linkage in the cohort was strong.

General conclusions and limits of the study: Because some donors lacked HLA typing at each locus, the association tests relied only on the typed subset. The cohort was sequenced for TCR beta chains only, and without alpha or paired-chain data the features that could be detected were limited. It was suggested by the authors that the approach could potentially be generalized to other disease states and immunological phenotypes. In a later genetic analysis, fewer N-insertions in productive TCRs were reported among donors in an Asian-associated ancestry cluster than the 666-donor mean. Most TCR sequences were observed very rarely across donors, whereas some public TCRs were present in many individuals. Linkage disequilibrium might explain the correlated functional status among segregating V segments, but an unknown experimental factor could not be ruled out. A later analysis found that HLA-associated TCR beta chains were more clonally expanded and had lower generation probabilities than equally common non-associated chains. The classifier was reported to diagnose cytomegalovirus status with high specificity and sensitivity in both the original and validation cohorts. In a later analysis, about 16,000 TCR beta sequences were associated with specific HLA alleles at a false discovery rate of 0.05. Assigning TCR associations to individual alleles was difficult when HLA alleles, especially DR and DQ, strongly co-occurred. A cluster of highly shared sequence variants was judged likely to be a technical artifact of the sequencing pipeline. Some IMGT-functional V segments, including TRBV6-2 and TRBV6-3, could not be distinguished by the 87-base-pair reads and were therefore excluded. In vitro tests confirmed that three of the cytomegalovirus-associated TCR beta chains recognize cytomegalovirus antigens. The earlier analysis of about 600 of the donors excluded over 15 rarely observed V segments, including chromosome 9 orphons, because counts were too low. A later analysis found that most CMV-associated TCR beta chains appeared HLA-restricted, with HLA associations seemingly driven largely by CMV exposure. In a later analysis, TCR association rates were found to vary across HLA loci, with the most associated TCRs seen for DRB1 alleles and the fewest for HLA-C alleles. In the study, approximately 160 TCR beta chains were listed as associated with cytomegalovirus. According to a later analysis, parvovirus B19, influenza, CMV and Epstein-Barr virus appeared linked to several top co-occurrence clusters. Broadly in line with IMGT annotations, most TCR beta V segments showed up in productive rearrangements about 87% or about 30% of the time in an earlier analysis of 587 of the donors. A further reported finding was that TCR beta sequences accurately predicted the HLA-A and HLA-B alleles for most subjects in the first cohort. For the cohort, immune exposure information was limited to CMV serostatus. V-gene and J-gene trimming of TCR beta chains was associated with a missense DCLRE1C variant in a later genetic analysis, and the association was replicated in an independent cohort. Presence/absence analyses assumed roughly uniform sequencing depth across donors, an assumption that may not hold.

The cohort was made up of hundreds of healthy bone marrow donors. Cohort members were all nominally healthy when sampled, although unrecorded immune exposures were likely present. The donor was CMV seronegative and was included in the group of several hundred seronegative cohort members. Every donor gave a peripheral blood sample, and the peripheral blood mononuclear cells from that sample were used for TCR beta sequencing. The Qiagen DNeasy Blood Extraction Kit was used to extract genomic DNA from the blood cell samples. A note on this clone: What antigen it recognizes has not been identified. There are no base qualities to consult, and no much larger clone falls within one base.

The library was obtained by the immunoSEQ multiplex PCR assay. A mixture of 60 forward primers for TCR Vbeta segments and 13 reverse primers for TCR Jbeta segments was used in the multiplex PCR. A multiplex PCR assay on genomic DNA amplified the CDR3 region of rearranged TCR beta genes. On the Illumina HiSeq System, the amplified TCR beta libraries were sequenced as 87-base-pair reads. In the paper's pipeline: Across the roughly 670 repertoires, a later analysis counted roughly 84 million unique TCR beta chains, roughly 11 million of which were shared by at least two donors. Raw reads were error-corrected and collapsed into unique sequences by a nearest-neighbor algorithm in which closely related sequences were merged to remove PCR and sequencing errors. V, D and J gene segments were assigned by aligning CDR3 sequences to IMGT reference sequences. For a sequence to be retained, at least a six-nucleotide match to both a V gene segment and a J gene segment was required. A rearrangement counted as productive if the CDR3 had no stop codons and remained in frame with V and J, and every other rearrangement counted as non-productive. CDR3 was defined by IMGT convention, running from the second conserved V-encoded cysteine to the conserved J-encoded phenylalanine. The earlier analysis of about 640 of the donors excluded any sequence lacking an unambiguous match to a single V gene segment. An earlier analysis of fewer than 750 of the donors classified V segments as functional when productive rearrangements were above 56.7% and as segregating when the standard deviation between donors was above 5%. A statistical classification framework was built for diagnosing cytomegalovirus status from the catalog of TCR beta chain sequences. A later analysis assigned V and J genes by comparing TCR nucleotide sequences with IMGT/GENE-DB human TR gene sequences. A later analysis assigned CDR3 sequences and most-parsimonious VDJ recombination scenarios with the TCRdist pipeline. In a later analysis, each TCR beta chain was defined by its CDR3 amino acid sequence together with its V-gene family, and reads lacking a unique V-gene family were excluded. As a way to deal with suspected cross-contamination and a sequencing artifact, a later analysis dropped 450 to 600 nucleotide sequences that were highly shared and had low generation probability. In a later analysis, a clonal expansion index for each public chain was calculated from normalized within-repertoire ranks of inferred template counts. In a later analysis, generation probabilities were computed using a VDJ recombination model fitted to out-of-frame rearrangements, and the results were checked against IGoR. Hypergeometric tests were used in a later analysis to score TCR-TCR, TCR-HLA and TCR-CMV co-occurrence, with a repertoire-size bias correction applied to the TCR pairs. In a later analysis, false discovery rates were estimated by permuting HLA or CMV assignments 20 times. A later analysis grouped co-occurring TCRs with DBSCAN, adding TCRdist sequence similarity when clustering within HLA-allele-positive subsets. Repertoires with fewer than 30,000 or more than 120,000 public chains, plus five repertoires with anomalous nucleotide sharing, were excluded from co-occurrence clustering. Here the immuneACCESS table is served through TCRdb, limited to in-frame sequences with V and J called. Missing clones are a known gap in these copies; in checked studies unresolved V genes cover under half, and the rest lacks a known reason. From that table come the V and J calls and clone size; the DNA was used to work out D and trimming. The sample includes around 91,000 clones, with roughly 80% observed a single time. Roughly 2.2% of the sample goes to the ten largest clones.

V is cut back by 3 bases and J by 1 base, with 11 bases in the junction unmatched. The germline V gene sets CDR1 to SGHRS and CDR2 to YFSETQ. From cysteine to phenylalanine, the CDR3 is 17 amino acids long. CDR3 DNA is the only sequence kept; it has 51 bases, read in frame from the first base. The V gene is TRBV5-1 and the J gene is TRBJ2-3, with 7 bases aligning to TRBD2. This TCR came from a man aged 18 to 29 in good health and CMV-seronegative. Sequenced sample: PBMCs. The DNA is TGCGCCAGCAGCTCTCATAGGGACTACCGGGGCACAGATACGCAGTATTTT. This yields the protein CASSSHRDYRGTDTQYF.